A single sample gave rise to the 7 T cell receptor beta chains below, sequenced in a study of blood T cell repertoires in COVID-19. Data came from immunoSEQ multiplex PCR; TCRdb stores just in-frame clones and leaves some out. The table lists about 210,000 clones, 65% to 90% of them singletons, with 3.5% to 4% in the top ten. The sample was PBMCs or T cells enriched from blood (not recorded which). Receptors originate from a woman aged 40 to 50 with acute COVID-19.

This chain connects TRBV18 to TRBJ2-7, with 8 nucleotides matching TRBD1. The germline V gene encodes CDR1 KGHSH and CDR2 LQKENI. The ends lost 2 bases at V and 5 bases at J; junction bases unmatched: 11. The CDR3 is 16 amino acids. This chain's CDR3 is CASSPDRGIVGDEQYF. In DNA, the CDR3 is TGTGCCAGCTCACCAGACAGGGGCATCGTGGGCGACGAGCAGTACTTC.

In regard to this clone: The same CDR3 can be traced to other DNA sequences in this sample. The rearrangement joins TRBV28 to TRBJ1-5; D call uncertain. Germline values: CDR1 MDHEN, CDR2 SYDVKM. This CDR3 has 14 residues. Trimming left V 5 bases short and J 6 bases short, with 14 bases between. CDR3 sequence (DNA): TGTGCCAGCAGTCTATCGTTCGGTTCTCAGCCCCAGCATTTT. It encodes CASSLSFGSQPQHF.

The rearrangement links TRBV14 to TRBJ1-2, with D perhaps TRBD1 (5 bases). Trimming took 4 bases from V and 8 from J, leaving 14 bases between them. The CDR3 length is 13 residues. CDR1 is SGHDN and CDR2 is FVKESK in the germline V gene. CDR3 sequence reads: CASSLVEGIGYTF. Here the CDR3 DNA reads TGTGCCAGCAGCCTGGTGGAGGGGATAGGCTACACCTTC.

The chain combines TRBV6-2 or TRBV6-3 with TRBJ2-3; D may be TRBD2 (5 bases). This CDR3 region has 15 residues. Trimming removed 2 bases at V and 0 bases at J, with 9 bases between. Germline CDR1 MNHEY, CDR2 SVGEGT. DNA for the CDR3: TGTGCCAGCAGTTACGGAGGAGCTAGCACAGATACGCAGTATTTT. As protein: CASSYGGASTDTQYF.

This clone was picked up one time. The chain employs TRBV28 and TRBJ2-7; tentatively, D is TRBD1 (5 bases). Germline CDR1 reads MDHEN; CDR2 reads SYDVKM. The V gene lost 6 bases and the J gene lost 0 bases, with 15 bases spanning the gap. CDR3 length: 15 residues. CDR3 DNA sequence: TGTGCCAGCAGCATGGTTGGGGCGATCTCCTACGAGCAGTACTTC. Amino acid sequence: CASSMVGAISYEQYF.

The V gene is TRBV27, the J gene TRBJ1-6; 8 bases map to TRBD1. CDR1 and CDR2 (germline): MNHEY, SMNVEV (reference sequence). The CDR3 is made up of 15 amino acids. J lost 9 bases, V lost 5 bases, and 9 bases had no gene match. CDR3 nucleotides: TGTGCCAGCAGTACCTTCGGACAGGGCGGTTCACCCCTCCACTTT. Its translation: CASSTFGQGGSPLHF.

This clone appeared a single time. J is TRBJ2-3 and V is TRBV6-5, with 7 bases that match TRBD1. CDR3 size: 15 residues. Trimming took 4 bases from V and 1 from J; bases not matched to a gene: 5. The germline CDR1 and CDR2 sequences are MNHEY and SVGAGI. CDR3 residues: CASSFGQAGTDTQYF. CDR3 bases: TGTGCCAGCAGTTTTGGACAGGCAGGCACAGATACGCAGTATTTT.